In its sample, the clone carrying this T cell receptor beta chain was seen many times. Its antigen is not known. The entry originates in a study of T cell repertoires in cytomegalovirus infection. About the study: As its CMV epitopes, the study selected recently identified HLA-C-restricted and well-studied HLA-B-restricted targets.

Using its own MiXCR run on the reads, TCRdb lists one record per CDR3 protein. The sample lists hundreds of thousands of distinct CDR3 sequences; roughly 42% were seen once. The junction had 2 bases not matched to a gene; V was cut back by 2 bases and J by 1 base. The germline CDR1 and CDR2 sequences are SGHTA and FQGNSA. This CDR3 comprises 15 residues. Source: cultured PBMCs, taken from culture after CMV antigen stimulation. The chain links TRBV7-2 to TRBJ2-3; 8 nucleotides align to TRBD2. The TCR comes from a human donor in good health (CMV status not recorded). Some clones in this sample may be carry-over from other donors' samples. The CDR3 spells CASSLTGGGTDTQYF. Written as DNA, the CDR3 is TGTGCCAGCAGCTTAACGGGAGGGGGCACAGATACGCAGTATTTT.